This T cell receptor beta chain was obtained from a study of blood T cell repertoires in COVID-19. The ends lost 5 bases at V and 5 bases at J; junction bases unmatched: 8. Per germline, CDR1 MNHEY and CDR2 SMNVEV (reference sequence). The CDR3 is 17 residues long. TCRdb's table, derived via immunoSEQ multiplex PCR, lists solely in-frame clones and lacks some. The table includes roughly 200,000 clones, about 82% detected once. The sequence was collected from a man in his forties or fifties with acute COVID-19. This sequence joins TRBV27 and TRBJ2-5; 16 nucleotides agree with TRBD2. The sample consisted of PBMCs or T cells enriched from blood (not recorded which). The CDR3 reads CASSPGTSGRASETQYF. CDR3 coding DNA: TGTGCCAGCAGTCCTGGGACTAGCGGGAGGGCCTCGGAGACCCAGTACTTC.